This T cell receptor (beta chain) was documented in a study of Ad26.COV2.S vaccination and SARS-CoV-2 variants. Study outcomes and limitations: Recipients of either vaccine or placebo displayed similar breadth of non-spike TCRs. The TCR-based breadth and depth measures might underestimate overall T cell responses.

Clones were sequenced by immunoSEQ multiplex PCR, and TCRdb holds only the in-frame ones, with some missing. The sample has about 440,000 clones, approximately 88% seen once; the top ten hold over 10%. Sample treatment: some 19 received Ad26.COV2.S at low or high dose, single or two shots; roughly five received placebo; per-sample allocation not given. All samples were drawn on day 63, counting from the first vaccine or placebo injection. Unmatched junction bases numbered 10, after V lost 5 bases and J lost 8 bases. CDR1 is MNHEY, CDR2 SVGAGI, per germline. CDR3 length: 14 amino acids. Notes on this clone: Its antigen is not known.

The sample in question was peripheral blood, obtained in a trial of Ad26.COV2.S vaccine versus placebo. V is TRBV6-5 and J is TRBJ1-2; 8 bases agree with TRBD1. The receptor comes from a person aged 18-65 years who received the Ad26.COV2.S COVID-19 vaccine or a placebo. The CDR3 sequence is CASSNRGQGRGYTF. The CDR3 DNA reads TGTGCCAGCAGTAACAGAGGACAGGGAAGGGGCTACACCTTC.